This TCR beta chain was profiled in a study of cytomegalovirus exposure and HLA in healthy donors. General study points: There were reportedly fewer N-insertions in an Asian-associated ancestry cluster than the approximately 640-donor mean, in a later analysis.

Likely unrecorded immune exposures existed in these nominally healthy donors. The sample holds one count of this clone. What it binds is not known. The study ran its PCR with 60 Vbeta and 13 Jbeta primers. Using immunoSEQ multiplex PCR, the repertoire was profiled, and TCRdb retains in-frame clones only, with some absent. The table has about 4,500 clones, roughly 80% seen once. The CDR3 runs to 18 residues. Germline trimming cut 5 bases from V and 0 bases from J; bases unmatched to any gene: 15. The germline V gene has CDR1 GTSNPN and CDR2 SVGIG (reference sequence). The sequencing sample was made of PBMCs. This sequence was found in a woman in her thirties or forties in good health and CMV-seropositive. This chain uses TRBV30 with TRBJ2-4; 8 bases match TRBD1. CDR3 coding DNA: TGTGCCTGGGAGGACAGGGAAGAAGGGGGACTAGCCAAAAACATTCAGTACTTC. Residues: CAWEDREEGGLAKNIQYF. The full variable domain, completed using reference TRBV30 and TRBJ2-4, is SQTIHQWPATLVQPVGSPLSLECTVEGTSNPNLYWYRQAAGRGLQLLFYSVGIGQISSEVPQNLSASRPQDRQFILSSKKLLLSDSGFYLCAWEDREEGGLAKNIQYFGAGTRLSVL.